This record concerns one TCR beta chain sequence. Its antigen is as yet unknown. The record originates from a study of T cell repertoires in cytomegalovirus infection. As for the study in general: Public signatures in TCR beta pointed to CMV infection and matching HLA type.

The CDR3 consists of 14 residues. CDR1 is SGHVS, CDR2 FNYEAQ, per germline. V gave up 1 base and J gave up 4 bases, with 11 bases separating them. Overall study results and limits: In two of eight donors, the top clonotype was HLA-C-restricted CMV-specific. Carriers of CMV plus the relevant HLA were identified by cumulative public TCR beta family frequency.

TCRdb used MiXCR to reprocess the reads, holding one entry per CDR3 protein. The data hold some 350,000 distinct CDR3 sequences, with over 15% observed a single time. The chain is built from TRBV7-6 and TRBJ2-7; D remains ambiguous. Sequencing was carried out using PBMCs. The sequence was obtained from a human donor in good health (CMV status not recorded). Some clones in this sample may be carry-over from other donors' samples. In DNA form, the CDR3 reads TGTGCCAGCAGCTTAGACGGCACGGAGTACGAGCAGTACTTC. As protein: CASSLDGTEYEQYF.